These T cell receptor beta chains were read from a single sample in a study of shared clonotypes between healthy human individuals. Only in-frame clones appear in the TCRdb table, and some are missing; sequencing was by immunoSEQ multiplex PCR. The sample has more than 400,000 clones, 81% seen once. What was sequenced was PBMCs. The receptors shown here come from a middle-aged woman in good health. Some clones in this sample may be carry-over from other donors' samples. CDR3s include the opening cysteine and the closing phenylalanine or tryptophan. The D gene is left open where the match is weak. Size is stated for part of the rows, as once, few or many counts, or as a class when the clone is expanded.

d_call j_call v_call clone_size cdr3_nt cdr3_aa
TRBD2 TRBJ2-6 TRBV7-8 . TGTGCCAGCAGCCCGGGACTAGCGGGAAGGGCTGGGGCCAACGTCCTGACTTTC CASSPGLAGRAGANVLTF
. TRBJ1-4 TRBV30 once TGTGCCTGGACAGTTGGGGCTAATGAAAAACTGTTTTTT CAWTVGANEKLFF
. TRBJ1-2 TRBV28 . TGTGCCAGCAGTTTAATGACGGCAACTAACTATGGCTACACCTTC CASSLMTATNYGYTF
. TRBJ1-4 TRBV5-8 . TGTGCCAGCAGTATCCGAGGGGAAAAACTGTTTTTT CASSIRGEKLFF
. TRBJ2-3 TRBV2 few TGTGCCAGGTTCGGAGCAATCGGCACAGATACGCAGTATTTT CARFGAIGTDTQYF
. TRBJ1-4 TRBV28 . TGTGCCAGCAGTCGGAGGGGGGGGTTTAATGAAAAACTGTTTTTT CASSRRGGFNEKLFF
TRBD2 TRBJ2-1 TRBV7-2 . TGTGCCAGCAGCCGGGAACGGGAGGGTTACAATGAGCAGTTCTTC CASSREREGYNEQFF
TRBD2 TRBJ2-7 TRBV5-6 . TGTGCCAGCAGGAACCTAGCGGGAGGGACCTACGAGCAGTACTTC CASRNLAGGTYEQYF
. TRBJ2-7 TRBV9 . TGTGCCAGCAGCCCCCGCGGGACCCCTGGGGGGGAGCAGTACTTC CASSPRGTPGGEQYF
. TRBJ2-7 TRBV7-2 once TGTGCCAGCAGCAAAACGGGGTACGAGCAGTACTTC CASSKTGYEQYF
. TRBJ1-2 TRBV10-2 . TGCGCCAGCAGGACCCCAGCTAACTATGGCTACACCTTC CASRTPANYGYTF
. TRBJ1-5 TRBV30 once TGTGCCTGGAGTGGGGACCCTAATCAGCCCCAGCATTTT CAWSGDPNQPQHF
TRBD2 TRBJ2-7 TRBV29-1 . TGCAGCGTTCCCCTAGCGGGAGGGTTCGAGCAGTACTTC CSVPLAGGFEQYF
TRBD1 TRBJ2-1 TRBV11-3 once TGTGCCAGCAGCTTTGGGGACAGCTCCTACAATGAGCAGTTCTTC CASSFGDSSYNEQFF
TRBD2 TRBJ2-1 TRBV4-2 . TGTGCCAGCAGCCGAACCCCGGGACTAGCCCGGGGCAATGAGCAGTTCTTC CASSRTPGLARGNEQFF
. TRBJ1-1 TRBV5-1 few TGCGCCAGCAACGCTGAACCGAACACTGAAGCTTTCTTT CASNAEPNTEAFF
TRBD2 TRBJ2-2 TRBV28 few TGTGCCAGCAGTTCACCTAGCGGGAGGGGCACCGGGGAGCTGTTTTTT CASSSPSGRGTGELFF
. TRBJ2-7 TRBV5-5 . TGTGCCAGCAGCCTCGGGACGGCAGCCTCCTACGAGCAGTACTTC CASSLGTAASYEQYF
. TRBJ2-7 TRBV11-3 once TGTGCCAGCAGCTTAGATCGGGAGCACGAGCAGTACTTC CASSLDREHEQYF
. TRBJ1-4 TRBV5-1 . TGCGCCAGCAGCTCCCTTCCAGGGGAGGTTAGTGAAAAACTGTTTTTT CASSSLPGEVSEKLFF
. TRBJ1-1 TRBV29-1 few TGCAGCGTTGATCAGGGCGGCGTCACTGAAGCTTTCTTT CSVDQGGVTEAFF
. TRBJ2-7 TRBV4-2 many TGTGCCAGCAGCCAAGACCGCACGACACTTTCCTACGAGCAGTACTTC CASSQDRTTLSYEQYF
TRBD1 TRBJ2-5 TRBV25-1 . TGTGCCAGCAGTGAATGGGGGACAGAAGAGACCCAGTACTTC CASSEWGTEETQYF
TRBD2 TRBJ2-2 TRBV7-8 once TGTGCCAGCAGCTTAGCGCCGGGACTAGCCGGGGAGCTGTTTTTT CASSLAPGLAGELFF
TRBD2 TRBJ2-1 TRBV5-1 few TGCGCCAGCAGCCTTCGACTAGCGGGAGATTCTGAGCAGTTCTTC CASSLRLAGDSEQFF
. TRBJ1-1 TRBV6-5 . TGTGCCAGCAGTCGCTTTGGCACTGAAGCTTTCTTT CASSRFGTEAFF
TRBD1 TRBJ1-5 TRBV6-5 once TGTGCCAGCAGTCCTACAGGGGTGGCCCAGCCCCAGCATTTT CASSPTGVAQPQHF
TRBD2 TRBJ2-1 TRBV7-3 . TGTGCCAGCAGCTTAGGGAGGGTGTCAAACAATGAGCAGTTCTTC CASSLGRVSNNEQFF
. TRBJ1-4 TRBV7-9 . TGTGCCAGCACCGATCTGGGGCTCGGTGAAAAACTGTTTTTT CASTDLGLGEKLFF
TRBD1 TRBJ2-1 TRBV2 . TGTGCCAGCAGGGGGACAGGGAAAAATGAGCAGTTCTTC CASRGTGKNEQFF
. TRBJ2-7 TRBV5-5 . TGTGCCAGCAGCTTCGTGGCCTACGAGCAGTACTTC CASSFVAYEQYF
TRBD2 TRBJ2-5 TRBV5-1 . TGCGCCAGCAGCTTGGTTATGTCTTGGGGGCTAGCGGGAGTTAAAGAGACCCAGTACTTC CASSLVMSWGLAGVKETQYF
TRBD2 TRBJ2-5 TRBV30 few TGTGCCTGGACCCCCGGGACTAGGCCCGGTTCGGAGCAGTACTTC CAWTPGTRPGSEQYF
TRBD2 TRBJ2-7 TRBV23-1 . TGCGCCAGCAGTCAAGGGGGGAGGGCATACGAGCAGTACTTC CASSQGGRAYEQYF
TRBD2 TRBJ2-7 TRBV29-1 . TGCAGCGTTCCGGGACTAGCGGGAGCCGAGCAGTACTTC CSVPGLAGAEQYF
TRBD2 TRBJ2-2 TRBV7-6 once TGTGCCAGCAGACCTAGGGAGGGTGACACCGGGGAGCTGTTTTTT CASRPREGDTGELFF
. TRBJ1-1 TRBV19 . TGTGCCAGTAGTGGGGACACTTATCGGAACACTGAAGCTTTCTTT CASSGDTYRNTEAFF
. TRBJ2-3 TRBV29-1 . TGCAGCGTTGAGGCCCGGGGCACAGATACGCAGTATTTT CSVEARGTDTQYF
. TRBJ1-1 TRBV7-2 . TGTGCCAGCAGCTCCAGACAGGAATACACTGAAGCTTTCTTT CASSSRQEYTEAFF
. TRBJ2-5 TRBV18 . TGTGCCAGCTCACCGGGCATTCAGGGACCGTGGGAGGAGACCCAGTACTTC CASSPGIQGPWEETQYF
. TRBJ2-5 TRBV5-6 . TGTGCCAGCAGCTTGGCTTTAGGGCACGAGACCCAGTACTTC CASSLALGHETQYF
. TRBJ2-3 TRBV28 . TGTGCCAGCAGTCACAACACAGATACGCAGTATTTT CASSHNTDTQYF
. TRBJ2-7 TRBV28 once TGTGCCAGCAGCCCCAGGGGCAGGGGCTACGAGCAGTACTTC CASSPRGRGYEQYF
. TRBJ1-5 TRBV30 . TGTGCCTGGAGTCTGACGGGGCCTAGCAACCAGCCCCAGCACTTT CAWSLTGPSNQPQHF
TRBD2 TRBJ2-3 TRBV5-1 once TGCGCCAGCAGCCCTGGGCTAGCGGGGGGCACAGATACGCAGTATTTT CASSPGLAGGTDTQYF
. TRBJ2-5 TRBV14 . TGTGCCAGCAGCCCCCGACTAGGGTCTGAGACCCAGTACTTC CASSPRLGSETQYF
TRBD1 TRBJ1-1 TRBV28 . TGTGCCAGCAGTTTTCGGGACAGGGGGCTCACTGAAGCTTTCTTT CASSFRDRGLTEAFF